This paragraph reports one T cell receptor beta chain. Antigen unknown. Arm-PCR of CDR3 regions with iRepertoire HTBI primers generated TCR beta libraries. In the original analysis: The identification of approximately 62 TRBV and 11 to 15 TRBJ segments was made across samples. MiXCR was run by TCRdb on the multiplex PCR reads, yielding one entry per CDR3 protein. These V and J calls are TCRdb output, not the study's own analysis. The table has 400,000 to 500,000 distinct CDR3 sequences, 21% seen once. V was shortened by 6 bases and J by 0 bases, with 6 bases between the two germline ends. Germline CDR1 and CDR2: MNHEY and SMNVEV (reference sequence). The CDR3 has 13 amino acids. This specimen comes from a study of regulatory T cells in long-lasting Graves disease. Overall study: Disease was considered persistent Graves' disease after over 5 years of antithyroid drugs (with positive TSH receptor antibodies). Broader study findings: Persistent disease was associated with favored TRBV28 usage and with favored use of TRBJ1-2 and TRBJ2-5. Whereas more than 950 public clonotypes were shared by new patients, persistent patients shared more, at 2,500 to 3,000.

Time point defined: persistent/refractory GD, antithyroid drugs over 5 years with positive TRAb. Making the TCR library involved RNA that had been extracted from PBMCs. The source material was peripheral blood mononuclear cells (PBMCs), sampled when the disease was refractory, from a patient treated with antithyroid drugs. The sequence was obtained from a female donor with Graves disease. J is TRBJ2-1 and V is TRBV27; no reliable D call. Here the CDR3 reads CASRKSSYNEQFF. For the CDR3, the DNA is TGTGCCAGCAGGAAGAGCTCCTACAATGAGCAGTTCTTC.